A single sample gave rise to the 25 T cell receptor beta chains below, sequenced in a study of T cells in Graves' hyperthyroidism and ophthalmopathy. There were TCR beta CDR3 regions amplified from RNA transcripts. Using the HTBI primer set, a first-round RT-PCR was run on the TCR CDR3. TCRdb reprocessed the multiplex PCR reads with MiXCR, giving one entry per CDR3 protein. The sample includes hundreds of thousands of distinct CDR3 sequences, about 45% seen only once; the top ten take roughly 8.2%. The sequencing input was peripheral blood or thyroid tissue (not recorded which). Receptors were obtained from a woman aged 18-35 years with Graves' hyperthyroidism.

This rearrangement joins TRBV7-6 to TRBJ2-7; possible D gene TRBD1, 6 bases. The CDR3 sequence is 12 residues long. The germline CDR1 and CDR2 sequences are SGHVS and FNYEAQ. Trimming stripped 7 bases from V and 2 bases from J, with 9 bases between. The CDR3, as DNA: TGTGCCAGCATCACAGGGCCCTACGAGCAGTACTTC. It yields the protein CASITGPYEQYF.

V and J are TRBV29-1 and TRBJ2-7; 9 positions match TRBD1. CDR3 length equals 14 residues. V dropped 7 bases and J dropped 5; count of bases not matched to a gene: 12. In germline, CDR1 is SQVTM, CDR2 ANQGSEA. The CDR3, as DNA: TGCAGCGCCAGCACCGGGACAGGGATGAACGAGCAGTACTTC. This sequence encodes CSASTGTGMNEQYF.

The chain uses TRBV29-1 and TRBJ2-5, with a possible D match to TRBD1 (6 bases). There are 14 residues in the CDR3. Germline V gene sequence: CDR1 SQVTM, CDR2 ANQGSEA. Trimming shortened V by 6 bases and J by 1 base, and 15 bases separated the two germline ends. The CDR3 nucleotides read TGCAGCGTCACCATTAGGACAGCCCAAGAGACCCAGTACTTC. This sequence encodes CSVTIRTAQETQYF.

The chain has TRBV9 and TRBJ1-5, with D tentatively TRBD1 (5 bases). CDR3 size: 13 residues. CDR1 and CDR2 from the germline V gene are SGDLS and YYNGEE. Trimming removed 9 bases at V and 7 bases at J, with 17 bases between. CDR3 sequence: CAISYSWGQPQHF. As DNA, the CDR3 is TGTGCCATCAGTTACTCATGGGGCCAGCCCCAGCATTTT.

This clonotype was detected ten times or more. For the CDR3, the DNA is TGTGCCATCAGTGAGAATGGTAGGGACACTGAAGCTTTCTTT. Translation gives CAISENGRDTEAFF. This chain uses TRBV10-3 with TRBJ1-1; D is undetermined. In germline, CDR1 is ENHRY, CDR2 SYGVKD. The ends were cut back, 2 bases at V and 3 bases at J, with 10 bases in the middle. The CDR3 is 14 amino acids.

This clonotype was found a few times. The chain carries TRBV4-2 and TRBJ1-2; possible D gene TRBD1, 5 bases. V lost 2 bases and J lost 7, with 20 bases in between. The CDR3 consists of 16 residues. The germline V gene encodes CDR1 LGHNA and CDR2 YNFKEQ. The CDR3, as DNA: TGTGCCAGCAGCCAACCAACGGGACTACGGGAGGGTGGCTACACCTTC. Translating gives CASSQPTGLREGGYTF.

This clonotype occurred once. This chain joins TRBV10-3 and TRBJ1-5; D gene ambiguous. The CDR3 spans 16 residues. The V end was cut by 7 bases, the J end by 4 bases, with 20 bases between. Per the germline V gene, CDR1 is ENHRY and CDR2 is SYGVKD. The CDR3 DNA is TGTGCCATCACTGGGGAGAGGCTGCTCGAGAATCAGCCCCAGCATTTT. Translation gives CAITGERLLENQPQHF.

In this sample, this clonotype turned up many times. The chain is built from TRBV7-8 and TRBJ1-2, with D possibly TRBD1 on 5 matching bases. Germline V lookup: CDR1 SGHVS, CDR2 FQNEAQ. The CDR3 totals 15 residues. V dropped 1 base and J dropped 6 bases, with 15 bases sitting between them. The CDR3 loop is CASSLGEAGSNGYTF. CDR3 in DNA: TGTGCCAGCAGCTTAGGGGAGGCAGGGTCAAATGGCTACACCTTC.

The table lists this clonotype with many counts. The rearrangement joins TRBV6-5 to TRBJ1-5; D gene unclear. The CDR3 has 13 amino acids. V was pared by 6 bases and J by 4 bases, with 10 bases between. The V gene's germline CDR1 is MNHEY and CDR2 SVGAGI. Here the CDR3 DNA reads TGTGCCAGCAGACGGACGGGGAATCAGCCCCAGCATTTT. It yields the protein CASRRTGNQPQHF.

This clonotype was seen more than once but under ten times. V and J are TRBV10-1 and TRBJ1-6; D call uncertain. This CDR3 is built from 14 residues. Germline CDR1 reads WNHNN; CDR2 reads SYGVQD (reference sequence). V lost 9 bases and J 5 bases, leaving 14 bases between the germline ends. CDR3 residues: CARFWMLDNSPLHF. In DNA, the CDR3 is TGCGCCAGATTTTGGATGCTGGATAATTCACCCCTCCACTTT.

The J gene is TRBJ2-7, the V gene TRBV10-3; 11 bases are shared with TRBD2. The germline CDR1 and CDR2 sequences are ENHRY and SYGVKD. Germline trimming cut 8 bases from V and 3 bases from J; bases unmatched to any gene: 6. The CDR3 runs 14 residues. This CDR3 is CAIGKTSGNYEQYF. CDR3 bases: TGTGCCATCGGAAAGACTAGCGGGAACTACGAGCAGTACTTC.

The V and J genes are TRBV20-1 and TRBJ2-7, with 10 bases aligning to TRBD2. CDR1 and CDR2 from the germline V gene are DFQATT and SNEGSKA (reference sequence). J lost 2 bases, V lost 5 bases, and 6 bases had no gene match. This CDR3 has 14 residues. CDR3 amino acids: CSASKAGGPYEQYF. CDR3 nucleotides: TGCAGTGCTTCTAAAGCGGGAGGGCCCTACGAGCAGTACTTC.

This chain's CDR3 is CASVELYESAAQYF. DNA for the CDR3: TGTGCCAGCGTTGAGTTGTACGAGTCCGCGGCCCAGTACTTC. The gene calls are TRBV2 and TRBJ2-5; D is ambiguous. V lost 8 bases and J lost 9, with 22 bases in between. Germline-derived CDR1 and CDR2 are SNHLY and FYNNEI. The CDR3 contains 14 residues.

The rearrangement joins TRBV12-3 or TRBV12-4 to TRBJ2-5; 9 bases agree with TRBD1. The CDR3 runs 15 residues. The V and J ends lost 5 bases and 1 base, in that order; junction bases with no gene match: 5. As DNA, the CDR3 is TGTGCCAGCAGTCCGGGACAGGGAATCCAAGAGACCCAGTACTTC. It translates to CASSPGQGIQETQYF.

This clonotype was detected a few times. CDR3 amino acids: CASSPAPGHNSPLHF. The CDR3 DNA reads TGTGCCAGCAGTCCGGCCCCGGGTCATAATTCACCCCTCCACTTT. The V and J genes are TRBV2 and TRBJ1-6, with D unclear. V was pared by 5 bases and J by 5 bases, with 13 bases between. The CDR3 covers 15 residues. Germline values: CDR1 SNHLY, CDR2 FYNNEI. Complete variable domain (other parts from reference TRBV2 and TRBJ1-6): EPEVTQTPSHQVTQMGQEVILRCVPISNHLYFYWYRQILGQKVEFLVSFYNNEISEKSEIFDDQFSVERPDGSNFTLKIRSTKLEDSAMYFCASSPAPGHNSPLHFGNGTRLTVT.

The rearrangement uses TRBV25-1 and TRBJ1-1; D remains unclear. Germline CDR1 and CDR2: MGHDK and SYGVNS. Trimming took 4 bases from V and 11 from J, leaving 17 bases between them. The CDR3 is 13 amino acids. The CDR3 DNA reads TGTGCCAGCAGTGGATCCGACGCCTTAAATGCTTTCTTT. It yields the protein CASSGSDALNAFF.

This clonotype has more than one count but fewer than ten. This rearrangement joins TRBV5-5 to TRBJ2-7; maybe TRBD2 (5 bases). Deletions cut 2 bases from V and 9 bases from J, with 18 bases between. There are 14 residues in the CDR3. Germline CDR1 and CDR2: SGHKS and YYEKEE (reference sequence). The CDR3 here is CASSLDWTLEGQYF. Here the CDR3 DNA reads TGTGCCAGCAGCTTAGATTGGACTTTGGAAGGGCAGTACTTC.

V and J are TRBV2 and TRBJ1-5, with unresolved D. The CDR3 is 12 amino acids. V lost 11 bases to trimming and J lost 1 base, with 9 bases between them. Germline V gene sequence: CDR1 SNHLY, CDR2 FYNNEI. CDR3 sequence reads: CARTGSNQPQHF. Here the CDR3 DNA reads TGTGCCCGCACCGGGAGCAATCAGCCCCAGCATTTT.

Points on this clonotype: A read error may be the cause here, since a much bigger clone is one base away. The chain joins TRBV10-3 to TRBJ1-1, with D possibly matching TRBD1 (5 bases). V was shortened by 4 bases and J by 5 bases, with 26 bases between the two germline ends. This CDR3 has 18 residues. Germline lookup yields CDR1 ENHRY and CDR2 SYGVKD. CDR3 loop: CAISGSVGQLLTRTEAFF. The DNA of the CDR3 is TGTGCCATCAGTGGGTCGGTAGGACAACTTTTGACTAGGACTGAAGCTTTCTTT.

Comment on this clonotype: Sequence at one end of the junction differs from germline and may be a read error. This sequence joins TRBV7-9 and TRBJ2-5; D is unclear. The germline CDR1 and CDR2 sequences are SEHNR and FQNEAQ (reference sequence). CDR3 length: 15 amino acids. CDR3 nucleotide sequence: TGCGCCAGCTCCCGGGCCCGGGCCCAACAAGAGACCCAGTACTTC. It yields the protein CASSRARAQQETQYF.

This clonotype came up many times. This sequence joins TRBV6-1 and TRBJ1-1; TRBD1 is a possible D gene (5 bases). This CDR3 spans 14 amino acids. The germline CDR1 and CDR2 sequences are MNHNS and SASEGT. With 6 bases removed from V and 1 base from J, the gap between germline ends came to 12 bases. The CDR3 region has the DNA TGTGCCAGCAGAGGAGGGCAGGGGAACACTGAAGCTTTCTTT. Translated: CASRGGQGNTEAFF.

The chain has TRBV2 and TRBJ1-2; unclear D gene. The CDR3 is 14 amino acids. Germline CDR1 reads SNHLY; CDR2 reads FYNNEI. With 6 bases removed from V and 5 bases from J, the gap between germline ends came to 16 bases. CDR3 in DNA: TGTGCCAGCAGGAGGCCCTCCCTAATTTATGGCTACACCTTC. Amino acid sequence: CASRRPSLIYGYTF.

The table lists this clonotype with a few counts. DNA of the CDR3: TGCAGCGTTGATATAGACCCCTATGGCTACACCTTC. Translating gives CSVDIDPYGYTF. V is TRBV29-1 and J is TRBJ1-2; D gene uncertain. Germline assignment: CDR1 SQVTM and CDR2 ANQGSEA. Deletions cut 3 bases from V and 4 bases from J, with 9 bases between. The CDR3 is made up of 12 amino acids.

V gene TRBV2 combines with J gene TRBJ2-7; TRBD1 agrees at 10 bases. The V gene's germline CDR1 is SNHLY and CDR2 FYNNEI. With V trimmed by 7 bases and J by 6 bases, 9 bases remained unmatched. This CDR3 is 14 amino acids long. As DNA, the CDR3 is TGTGCCAGCAATCCGGGACAGGGGTCTACCGAGCAGTACTTC. The encoded protein is CASNPGQGSTEQYF.

Notes on this clonotype: One end of the junction does not line up with germline, which may come from a read error. This chain links TRBV25-1 with TRBJ2-3; tentatively, D is TRBD2 (6 bases). CDR3 length: 15 residues. Germline V lookup: CDR1 MGHDK, CDR2 SYGVNS. The CDR3 DNA sequence: TGCGCCAGCAGCTCCGGGACTGTGGGCACAGATACGCAGTATTTT. It translates to CASSSGTVGTDTQYF.